This T cell receptor beta chain derives from a study of T cell responses to AZD1222 COVID-19 vaccine. Study results and caveats: Distributed over spike, vaccine-associated CD4 TCRs predominated at 160-218 and 743-854.

Per germline, CDR1 MNHEY and CDR2 SVGEGT. The junction had 9 bases not matched to a gene; V was cut back by 5 bases and J by 7 bases. The length of the CDR3 is 15 residues. To note about this clone: As yet, its antigen is unknown.

This table comes from immunoSEQ multiplex PCR, and its TCRdb copy is limited to in-frame clones, with some not included. The table shows 150,000 to 200,000 clones, with roughly 88% occurring only once. The TCR originated in an adult who received the AZD1222 COVID-19 vaccine. The chain links TRBV6-2 or TRBV6-3 to TRBJ1-5, with 9 bases aligning to TRBD1. This specimen was peripheral blood, taken 28 days after the second AZD1222 dose. CDR3 region: CASSLGQGEGQPQHF. CDR3 nucleotide sequence: TGTGCCAGCAGTCTGGGACAGGGAGAAGGACAGCCCCAGCATTTT.